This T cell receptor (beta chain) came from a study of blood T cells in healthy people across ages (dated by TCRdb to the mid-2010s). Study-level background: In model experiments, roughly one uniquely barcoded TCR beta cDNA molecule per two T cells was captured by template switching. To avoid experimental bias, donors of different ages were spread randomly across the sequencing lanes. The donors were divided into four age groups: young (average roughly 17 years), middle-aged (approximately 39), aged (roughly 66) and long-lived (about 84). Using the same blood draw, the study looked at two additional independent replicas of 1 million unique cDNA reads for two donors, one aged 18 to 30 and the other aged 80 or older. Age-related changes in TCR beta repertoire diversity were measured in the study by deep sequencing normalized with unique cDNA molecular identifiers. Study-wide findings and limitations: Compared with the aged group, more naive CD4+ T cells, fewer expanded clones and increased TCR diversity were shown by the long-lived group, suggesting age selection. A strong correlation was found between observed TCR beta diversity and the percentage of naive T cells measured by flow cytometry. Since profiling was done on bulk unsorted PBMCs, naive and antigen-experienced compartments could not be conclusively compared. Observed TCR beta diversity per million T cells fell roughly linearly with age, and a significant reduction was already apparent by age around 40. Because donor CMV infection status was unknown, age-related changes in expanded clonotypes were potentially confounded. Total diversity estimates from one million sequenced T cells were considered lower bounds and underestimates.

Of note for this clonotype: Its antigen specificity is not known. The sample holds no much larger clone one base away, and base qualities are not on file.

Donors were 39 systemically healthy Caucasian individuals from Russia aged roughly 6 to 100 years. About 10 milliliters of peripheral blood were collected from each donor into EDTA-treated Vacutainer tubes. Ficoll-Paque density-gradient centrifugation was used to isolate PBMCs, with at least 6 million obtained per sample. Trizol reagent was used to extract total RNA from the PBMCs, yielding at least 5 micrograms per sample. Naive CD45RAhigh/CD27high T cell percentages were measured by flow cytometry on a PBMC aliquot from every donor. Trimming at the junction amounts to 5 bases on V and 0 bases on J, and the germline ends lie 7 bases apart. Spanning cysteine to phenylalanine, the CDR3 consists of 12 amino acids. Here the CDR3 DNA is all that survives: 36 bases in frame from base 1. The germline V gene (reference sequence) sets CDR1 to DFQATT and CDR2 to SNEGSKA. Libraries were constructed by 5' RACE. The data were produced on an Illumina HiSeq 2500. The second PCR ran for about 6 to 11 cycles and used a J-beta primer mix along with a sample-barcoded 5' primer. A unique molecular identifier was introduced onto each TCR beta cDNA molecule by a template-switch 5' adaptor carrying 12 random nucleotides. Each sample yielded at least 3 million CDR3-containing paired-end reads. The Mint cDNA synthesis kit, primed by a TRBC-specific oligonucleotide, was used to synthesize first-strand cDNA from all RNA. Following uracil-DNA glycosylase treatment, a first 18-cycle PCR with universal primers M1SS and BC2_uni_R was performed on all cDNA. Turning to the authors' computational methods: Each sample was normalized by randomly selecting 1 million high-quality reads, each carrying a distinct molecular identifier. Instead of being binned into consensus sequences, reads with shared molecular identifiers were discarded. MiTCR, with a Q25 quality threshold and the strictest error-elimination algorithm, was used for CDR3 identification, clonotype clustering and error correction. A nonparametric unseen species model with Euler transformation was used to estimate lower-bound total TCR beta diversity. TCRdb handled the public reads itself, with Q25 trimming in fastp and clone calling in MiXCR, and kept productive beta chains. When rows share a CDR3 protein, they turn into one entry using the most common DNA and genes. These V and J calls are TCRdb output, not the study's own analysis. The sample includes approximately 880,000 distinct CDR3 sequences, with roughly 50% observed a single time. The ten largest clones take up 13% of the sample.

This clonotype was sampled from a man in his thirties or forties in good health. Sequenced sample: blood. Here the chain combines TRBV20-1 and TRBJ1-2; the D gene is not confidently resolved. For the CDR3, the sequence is CSAAATNYGYTF. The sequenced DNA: TGCAGTGCTGCCGCGACTAACTATGGCTACACCTTC.